Listed below are T cell receptor beta chains from one sample, sequenced in a study of blood T cells in healthy people across ages. TCRdb processed the 5' RACE reads anew with MiXCR; each CDR3 protein has one entry. The table records 1.5 million to 2 million distinct CDR3 sequences, 25% to 30% of them present only once. Sequenced input: blood. The source is a woman younger than 45 in good health. Each CDR3 is given with its conserved first and last residue. D genes are given only for firm matches. Not every row has a clone size; where given, it reads once, few, many or a size class.

TRBD1 TRBJ2-6 TRBV10-3 few TGTGCCATCAGTACAGGGGGCGCTGGGGCCAACGTCCTGACTTTC CAISTGGAGANVLTF
NA TRBJ2-7 TRBV29-1 NA TGCAGCGTTGAAGGGTATGCAGGACAAGGGGAGCAGTACTTC CSVEGYAGQGEQYF
NA TRBJ2-7 TRBV28 few TGTGCCAGCAGTTCCGGCCAGGGTAGCCCCTACGAGCAGTACTTC CASSSGQGSPYEQYF
TRBD1 TRBJ1-2 TRBV29-1 few TGCAGCGCCGTGACAGGGGGCCAAGGCTACACCTTC CSAVTGGQGYTF
TRBD1 TRBJ1-2 TRBV5-1 few TGCGCCAGCAGCTTGGCCGTCCCGGACAGGATTTTCAGCTACACCTTC CASSLAVPDRIFSYTF
NA TRBJ2-4 TRBV5-1 few TGCGCCAGCAGCTCAGGACAGCTTAGAGGAGCCAAAAACATTCAGTACTTC CASSSGQLRGAKNIQYF
NA TRBJ1-1 TRBV12-3/TRBV12-4 few TGTGCCAGCAGTTTTGACAACGGTGAAGCTTTCTTT CASSFDNGEAFF
NA TRBJ2-5 TRBV25-1 few TGTGCCAGCAGTGACAGAGACAGGAGCCAAGAGACCCAGTACTTC CASSDRDRSQETQYF
NA TRBJ1-2 TRBV9 few TGTGCCAGCAGCGTAGCTGGGGGAAACTATGGCTACACCTTC CASSVAGGNYGYTF
NA TRBJ2-1 TRBV9 few TGTGCCAGCAGCCCCCGACAGGTTTCCTACAATGAGCAGTTCTTC CASSPRQVSYNEQFF
NA TRBJ2-2 TRBV5-1 few TGCGCCAGCAGCTTGGGACTAGAAAGTTACACCGGGGAGCTGTTTTTT CASSLGLESYTGELFF
NA TRBJ2-1 TRBV12-3/TRBV12-4 few TGTGCCAGCAGGATTAGCGGAGGGGCTACCTACAATGAGCAGTTCTTC CASRISGGATYNEQFF
NA TRBJ1-3 TRBV12-3/TRBV12-4 NA TGTGCCAGCAGTGGCTCGGGCCGAAACACCATATATTTT CASSGSGRNTIYF
NA TRBJ2-5 TRBV30 NA TGTGCCTGGAGTTCCGGGCAAGAGACCCAGTACTTC CAWSSGQETQYF
NA TRBJ1-2 TRBV29-1 NA TGCAGCGTTGAAGATCGAGTAGCTAACTATGGCTACACCTTC CSVEDRVANYGYTF
NA TRBJ1-2 TRBV7-9 NA TGTGCCAGCATCATGGACAGCTTCTATGGCTACACCTTC CASIMDSFYGYTF
NA TRBJ2-7 TRBV27 NA TGTGCCAGCAGTTTAAGGGATATTAACGAGCAGTACTTC CASSLRDINEQYF